The source of this T cell receptor beta chain is a study of shared clonotypes between healthy human individuals. Naive CD8 cells lacked CD45RO, underwent positive selection for CCR7 and left out terminally differentiated effector memory CD45RA+ cells. The protocol was immunoSEQ multiplex PCR, while the TCRdb copy is restricted to in-frame clones and leaves out a portion. In the table there are millions of clones, over 85% of which are singletons. The CDR3 is 13 amino acids. Germline V lookup: CDR1 WSHSY, CDR2 SAAADI. The ends were cut back, 7 bases at V and 2 bases at J, with 12 bases in the middle. Sequencing was done on a sample of naive CD8+ T cells sorted from blood. The J gene is TRBJ2-7, the V gene TRBV10-2, with D maybe TRBD2 (6 bases). The receptor comes from a man younger than 30 in good health. This CDR3 is CASKIGLTYEQYF. CDR3 coding DNA: TGCGCCAGCAAAATAGGACTAACCTACGAGCAGTACTTC.